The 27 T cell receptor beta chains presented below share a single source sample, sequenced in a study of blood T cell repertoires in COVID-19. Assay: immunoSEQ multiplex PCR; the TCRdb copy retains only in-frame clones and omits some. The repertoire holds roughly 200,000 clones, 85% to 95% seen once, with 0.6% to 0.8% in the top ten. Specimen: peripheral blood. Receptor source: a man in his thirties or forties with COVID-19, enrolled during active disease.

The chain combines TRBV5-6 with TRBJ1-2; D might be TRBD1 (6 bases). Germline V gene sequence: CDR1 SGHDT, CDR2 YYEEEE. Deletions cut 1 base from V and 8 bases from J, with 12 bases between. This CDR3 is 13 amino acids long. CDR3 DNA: TGTGCCAGCAGCTTGAGTCAGGGGTACGGCTACACCTTC. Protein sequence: CASSLSQGYGYTF.

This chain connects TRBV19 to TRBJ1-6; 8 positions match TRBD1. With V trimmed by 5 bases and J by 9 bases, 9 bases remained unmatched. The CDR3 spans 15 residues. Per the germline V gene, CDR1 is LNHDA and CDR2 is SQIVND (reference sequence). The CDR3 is CASSPPQGVGSPLHF. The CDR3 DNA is TGTGCCAGTAGTCCCCCACAGGGGGTTGGTTCACCCCTCCACTTT. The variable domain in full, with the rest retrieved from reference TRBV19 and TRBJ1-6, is DGGITQSPKYLFRKEGQNVTLSCEQNLNHDAMYWYRQDPGQGLRLIYYSQIVNDFQKGDIAEGYSVSREKKESFPLTVTSAQKNPTAFYLCASSPPQGVGSPLHFGNGTRLTVT.

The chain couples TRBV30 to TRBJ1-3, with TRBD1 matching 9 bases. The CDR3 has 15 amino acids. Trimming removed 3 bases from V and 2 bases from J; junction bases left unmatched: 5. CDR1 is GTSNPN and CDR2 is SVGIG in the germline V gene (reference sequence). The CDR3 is CAWSPGTGPGNTIYF. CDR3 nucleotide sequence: TGTGCCTGGAGCCCTGGGACAGGGCCTGGAAACACCATATATTTT.

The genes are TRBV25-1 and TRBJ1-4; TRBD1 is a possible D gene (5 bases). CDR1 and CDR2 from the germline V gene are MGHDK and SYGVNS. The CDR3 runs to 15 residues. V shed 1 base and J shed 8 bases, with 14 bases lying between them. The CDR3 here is CASSESRGYAEKLFF. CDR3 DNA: TGTGCCAGCAGTGAATCTAGGGGTTACGCAGAAAAACTGTTTTTT.

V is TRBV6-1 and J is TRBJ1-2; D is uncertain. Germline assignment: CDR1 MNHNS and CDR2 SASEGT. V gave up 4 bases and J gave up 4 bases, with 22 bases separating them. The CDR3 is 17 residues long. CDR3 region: CASSAAGWTNRLYGYTF. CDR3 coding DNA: TGTGCCAGCAGTGCCGCGGGATGGACCAACAGACTCTATGGCTACACCTTC.

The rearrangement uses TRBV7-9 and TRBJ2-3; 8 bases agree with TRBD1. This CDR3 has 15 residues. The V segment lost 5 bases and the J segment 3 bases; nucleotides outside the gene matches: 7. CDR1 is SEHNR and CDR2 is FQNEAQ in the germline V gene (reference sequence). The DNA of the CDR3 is TGTGCCAGCAGCCGAGGACAGGGCGGGACAGATACGCAGTATTTT. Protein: CASSRGQGGTDTQYF.

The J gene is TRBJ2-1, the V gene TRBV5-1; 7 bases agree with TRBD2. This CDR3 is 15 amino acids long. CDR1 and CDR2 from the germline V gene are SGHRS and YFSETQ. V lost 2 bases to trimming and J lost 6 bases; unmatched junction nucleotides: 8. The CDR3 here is CASSFTGGNSNEQFF. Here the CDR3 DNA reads TGCGCCAGCAGCTTCACCGGGGGGAATTCCAATGAGCAGTTCTTC.

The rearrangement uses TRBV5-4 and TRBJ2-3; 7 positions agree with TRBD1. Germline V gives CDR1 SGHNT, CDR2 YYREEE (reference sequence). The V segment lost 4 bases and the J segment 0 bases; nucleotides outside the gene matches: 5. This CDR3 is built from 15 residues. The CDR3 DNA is TGTGCCAGCAGCGCAAGGGGGCGCAGCACAGATACGCAGTATTTT. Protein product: CASSARGRSTDTQYF.

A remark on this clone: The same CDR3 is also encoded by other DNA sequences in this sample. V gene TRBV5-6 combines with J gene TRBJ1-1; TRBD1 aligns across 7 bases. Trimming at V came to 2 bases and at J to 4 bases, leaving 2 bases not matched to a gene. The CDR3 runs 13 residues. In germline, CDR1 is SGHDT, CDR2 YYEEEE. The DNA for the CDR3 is TGTGCCAGCAGCTTTCCAGGGGGCACTGAAGCTTTCTTT. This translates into CASSFPGGTEAFF.

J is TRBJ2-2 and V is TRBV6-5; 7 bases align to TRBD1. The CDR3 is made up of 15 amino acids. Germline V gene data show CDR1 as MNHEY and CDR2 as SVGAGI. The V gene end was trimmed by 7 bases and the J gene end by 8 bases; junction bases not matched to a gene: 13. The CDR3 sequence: CASKGDSFLGGELFF. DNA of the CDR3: TGTGCCAGCAAGGGGGACAGTTTTCTGGGAGGGGAGCTGTTTTTT.

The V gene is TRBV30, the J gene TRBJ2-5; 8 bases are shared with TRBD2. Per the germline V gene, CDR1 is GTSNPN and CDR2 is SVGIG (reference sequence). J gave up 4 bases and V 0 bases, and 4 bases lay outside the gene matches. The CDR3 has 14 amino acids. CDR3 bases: TGTGCCTGGAGTGTTAAGCGGGGGCGAGAGACCCAGTACTTC. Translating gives CAWSVKRGRETQYF.

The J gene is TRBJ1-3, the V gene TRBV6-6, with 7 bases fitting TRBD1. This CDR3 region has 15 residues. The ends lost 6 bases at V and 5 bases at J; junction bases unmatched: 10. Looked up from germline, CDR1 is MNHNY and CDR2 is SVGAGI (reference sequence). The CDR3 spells CASSDRTGSRNTIYF. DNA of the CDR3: TGTGCCAGCAGCGACCGGACAGGCTCACGAAACACCATATATTTT.

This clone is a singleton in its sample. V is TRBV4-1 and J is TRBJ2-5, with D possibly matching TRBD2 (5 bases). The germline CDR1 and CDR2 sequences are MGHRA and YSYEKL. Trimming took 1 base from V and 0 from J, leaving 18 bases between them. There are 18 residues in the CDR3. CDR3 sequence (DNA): TGCGCCAGCAGCCAAGTGGCTAGCACCCGACACCACCAAGAGACCCAGTACTTC. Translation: CASSQVASTRHHQETQYF.

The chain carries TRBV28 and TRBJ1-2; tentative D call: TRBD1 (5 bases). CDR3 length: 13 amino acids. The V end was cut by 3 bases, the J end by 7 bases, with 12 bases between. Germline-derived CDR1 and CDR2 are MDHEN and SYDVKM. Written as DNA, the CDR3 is TGTGCCAGCAGTTTTACGGGCAGGGCTGGCTACACCTTC. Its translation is CASSFTGRAGYTF.

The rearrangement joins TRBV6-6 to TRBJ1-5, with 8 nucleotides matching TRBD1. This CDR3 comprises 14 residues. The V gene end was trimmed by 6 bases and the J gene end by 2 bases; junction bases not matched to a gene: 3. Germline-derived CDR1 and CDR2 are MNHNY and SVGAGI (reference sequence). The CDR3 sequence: CASSGQGRNQPQHF. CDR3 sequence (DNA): TGTGCCAGCAGCGGACAGGGACGCAATCAGCCCCAGCATTTT.

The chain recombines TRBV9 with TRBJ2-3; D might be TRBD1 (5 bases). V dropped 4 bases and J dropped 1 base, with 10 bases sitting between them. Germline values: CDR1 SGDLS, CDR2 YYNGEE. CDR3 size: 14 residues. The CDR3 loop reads CASSPTTGTDTQYF. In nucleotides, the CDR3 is TGTGCCAGCAGCCCCACGACAGGCACAGATACGCAGTATTTT.

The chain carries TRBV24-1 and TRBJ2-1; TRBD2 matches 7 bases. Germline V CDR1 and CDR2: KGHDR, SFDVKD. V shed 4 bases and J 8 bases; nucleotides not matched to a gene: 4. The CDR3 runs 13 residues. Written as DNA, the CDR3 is TGTGCCACCAGTGAGCCGGGGAGGGATGAGCAGTTCTTC. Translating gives CATSEPGRDEQFF.

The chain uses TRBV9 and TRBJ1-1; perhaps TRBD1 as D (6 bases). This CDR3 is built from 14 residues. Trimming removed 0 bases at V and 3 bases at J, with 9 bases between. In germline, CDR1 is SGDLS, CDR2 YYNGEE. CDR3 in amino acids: CASSVGQADTEAFF. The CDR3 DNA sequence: TGTGCCAGCAGCGTAGGACAGGCCGACACTGAAGCTTTCTTT.

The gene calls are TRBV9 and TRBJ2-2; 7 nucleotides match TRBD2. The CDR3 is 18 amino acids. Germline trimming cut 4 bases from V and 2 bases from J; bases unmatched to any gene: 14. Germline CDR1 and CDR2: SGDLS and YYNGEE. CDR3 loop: CASSFPSGPAGNTGELFF. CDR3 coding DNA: TGTGCCAGCAGCTTCCCCTCCGGCCCAGCGGGAAACACCGGGGAGCTGTTTTTT.

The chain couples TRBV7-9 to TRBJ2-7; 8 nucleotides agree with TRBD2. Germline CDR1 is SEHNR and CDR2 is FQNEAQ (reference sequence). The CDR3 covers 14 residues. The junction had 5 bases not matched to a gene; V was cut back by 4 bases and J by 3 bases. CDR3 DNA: TGTGCCAGCAGCTACGATAGCGGGGTCTACGAGCAGTACTTC. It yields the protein CASSYDSGVYEQYF. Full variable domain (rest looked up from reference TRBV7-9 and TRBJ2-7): DTGVSQNPRHKITKRGQNVTFRCDPISEHNRLYWYRQTLGQGPEFLTYFQNEAQLEKSRLLSDRFSAERPKGSFSTLEIQRTEQGDSAMYLCASSYDSGVYEQYFGPGTRLTVT.

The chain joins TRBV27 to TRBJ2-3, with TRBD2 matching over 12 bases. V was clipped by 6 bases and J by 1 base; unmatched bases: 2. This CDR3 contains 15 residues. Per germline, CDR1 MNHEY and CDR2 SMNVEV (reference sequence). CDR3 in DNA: TGTGCCAGCAGAAGGACTAGCGGGGGCACAGATACGCAGTATTTT. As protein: CASRRTSGGTDTQYF.

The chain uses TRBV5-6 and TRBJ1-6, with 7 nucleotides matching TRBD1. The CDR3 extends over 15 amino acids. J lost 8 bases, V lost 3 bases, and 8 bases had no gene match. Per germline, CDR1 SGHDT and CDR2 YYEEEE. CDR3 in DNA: TGTGCCAGCAGCTCTGACAGGGTTGAGGATTCACCCCTCCACTTT. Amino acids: CASSSDRVEDSPLHF.

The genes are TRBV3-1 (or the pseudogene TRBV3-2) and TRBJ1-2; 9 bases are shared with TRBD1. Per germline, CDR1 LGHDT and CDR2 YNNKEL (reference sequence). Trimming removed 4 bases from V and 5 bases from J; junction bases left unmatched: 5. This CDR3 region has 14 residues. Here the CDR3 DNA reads TGTGCCAGCAGCCCGGGACAGGGAGGGTATGGCTACACCTTC. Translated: CASSPGQGGYGYTF.

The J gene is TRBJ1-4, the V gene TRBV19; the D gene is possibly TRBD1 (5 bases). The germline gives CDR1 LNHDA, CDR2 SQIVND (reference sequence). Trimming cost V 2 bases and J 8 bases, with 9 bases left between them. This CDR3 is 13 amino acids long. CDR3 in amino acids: CASSIQGGEKLFF. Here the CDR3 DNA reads TGTGCCAGTAGTATACAGGGCGGCGAAAAACTGTTTTTT.

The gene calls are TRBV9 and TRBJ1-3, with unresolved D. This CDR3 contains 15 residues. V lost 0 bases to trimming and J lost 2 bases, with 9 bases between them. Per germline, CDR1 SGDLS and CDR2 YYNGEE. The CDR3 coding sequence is TGTGCCAGCAGCGTAGTACCCAAGCCTGGAAACACCATATATTTT. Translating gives CASSVVPKPGNTIYF.

The CDR3 here is CASSLFSQGHTEAFF. As DNA, the CDR3 is TGTGCCAGCAGTTTATTTTCACAGGGACACACTGAAGCTTTCTTT. This sequence joins TRBV27 and TRBJ1-1; D may be TRBD1 (6 bases). The V gene lost 1 base and the J gene lost 3 bases, with 12 bases spanning the gap. The CDR3 is 15 amino acids. Germline CDR1 is MNHEY and CDR2 is SMNVEV (reference sequence).

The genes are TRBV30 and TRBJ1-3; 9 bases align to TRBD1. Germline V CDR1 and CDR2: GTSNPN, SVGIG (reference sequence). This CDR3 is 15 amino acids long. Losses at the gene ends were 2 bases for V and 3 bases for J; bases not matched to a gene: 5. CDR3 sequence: CAWSIKTGGGNTIYF. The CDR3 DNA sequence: TGTGCCTGGAGTATCAAGACAGGGGGTGGAAACACCATATATTTT.